The 9 T cell receptor beta chains listed next were all sequenced from one sample in a study of T cells in narcolepsy. Using immunoSEQ multiplex PCR, the repertoire was profiled, and TCRdb retains in-frame clones only, with some absent. Of fewer than 40,000 clones listed, 84% are singletons. Sequencing was carried out using CD45RA- memory CD4+ T cells from PBMCs. All receptors derive from a human donor with narcolepsy.

This clone was seen a few times. CDR3: CASQGLTGNQPQHF. The CDR3, as DNA: TGTGCCAGCCAGGGGTTGACAGGGAACCAGCCCCAGCATTTT. The rearrangement uses TRBV6-1 and TRBJ1-5; TRBD1 agrees at 7 bases. The length of the CDR3 is 14 residues. The germline CDR1 and CDR2 sequences are MNHNS and SASEGT. Trimming took 8 bases from V and 7 from J; bases not matched to a gene: 11.

The chain couples TRBV19 to TRBJ2-1; D possibly corresponds to TRBD1 (6 bases). Germline CDR1 is LNHDA and CDR2 is SQIVND (reference sequence). Deletions cut 5 bases from V and 12 bases from J, with 17 bases between. The CDR3 is 13 residues long. The chain's CDR3 is CASSVGQSVTQFF. The CDR3 DNA follows: TGTGCCAGTAGTGTAGGACAGAGCGTGACGCAGTTCTTC.

V and J are TRBV30 and TRBJ2-2; TRBD2 matches at 7 bases. V was clipped by 0 bases and J by 2 bases; unmatched bases: 3. Germline-derived CDR1 and CDR2 are GTSNPN and SVGIG (reference sequence). The CDR3 sequence is 15 residues long. CDR3 region: CAWSVRGVNTGELFF. The CDR3 nucleotides are TGTGCCTGGAGTGTACGGGGGGTCAACACCGGGGAGCTGTTTTTT.

This clone was detected a few times. CDR3 coding DNA: TGTGCCACCGGGCGTTCGGGGGGGGCCAATGAGCAGTTCTTC. Amino acids: CATGRSGGANEQFF. The rearrangement links TRBV15 to TRBJ2-1; 8 nucleotides line up with TRBD2. CDR1 is LNHNV and CDR2 is YYDKDF in the germline V gene (reference sequence). The CDR3 runs 14 residues. J lost 6 bases, V lost 8 bases, and 9 bases had no gene match. Full variable domain (missing parts from reference TRBV15 and TRBJ2-1): DAMVIQNPRYQVTQFGKPVTLSCSQTLNHNVMYWYQQKSSQAPKLLFHYYDKDFNNEADTPDNFQSRRPNTSFCFLDIRSPGLGDTAMYLCATGRSGGANEQFFGPGTRLTVL.

The CDR3 DNA reads as TGTGCCAGCAGCTTATTTGGGACTCCGCAAGGCGATGAGCAGTTCTTC. Its protein product is CASSLFGTPQGDEQFF. This chain connects TRBV11-2 to TRBJ2-1; D possibly corresponds to TRBD2 (6 bases). The V gene's germline CDR1 is SGHAT and CDR2 FQNNGV. The V end lost 2 bases, the J end lost 8 bases, and 19 bases lay between the germline ends. This CDR3 region has 16 residues.

V is TRBV5-1 and J is TRBJ2-7, with a tentative D call TRBD2 (6 bases). V lost 4 bases, J lost 3 bases, and 8 bases lay in between. There are 12 residues in the CDR3. Germline V CDR1 and CDR2: SGHRS, YFSETQ. CDR3 coding DNA: TGCGCCAGCAGCAGCGGGTACTACGAGCAGTACGTC. Translation gives CASSSGYYEQYV.

J is TRBJ1-6 and V is TRBV11-3, with D uncertain. Germline V gene lookup returns CDR1 SGHNT and CDR2 YENEEA. The CDR3 consists of 15 residues. The V and J ends lost 1 base and 11 bases respectively, with 15 bases between them. The CDR3: CASSLARTLLAPLHF. The CDR3 region has the DNA TGTGCCAGCAGCTTAGCGCGGACCCTGCTCGCACCCCTCCACTTT.

This chain joins TRBV7-8 and TRBJ1-2; D remains unclear. This CDR3 region has 13 residues. Germline V gene data show CDR1 as SGHVS and CDR2 as FQNEAQ. Trimming took 5 bases from V and 4 from J, leaving 11 bases between them. CDR3 region: CASSPEVFYGYTF. The CDR3 coding sequence is TGTGCCAGCAGCCCGGAGGTTTTCTATGGCTACACCTTC. Variable domain in full (rest from reference TRBV7-8 and TRBJ1-2): GAGVSQSPRYKVAKRGQDVALRCDPISGHVSLFWYQQALGQGPEFLTYFQNEAQLDKSGLPSDRFFAERPEGSVSTLKIQRTQQEDSAVYLCASSPEVFYGYTFGSGTRLTVV.

The CDR3 DNA sequence: TGCGCCAGGGAGATGGGGATCTACGAGCAGTACGTC. Translation gives CAREMGIYEQYV. The chain employs TRBV23-1 and TRBJ2-7, with D unclear. TRBV23-1 is sorted into the ORF group, with uncertain function. V lost 9 bases and J lost 3, with 12 bases in between. The CDR3 runs to 12 residues.